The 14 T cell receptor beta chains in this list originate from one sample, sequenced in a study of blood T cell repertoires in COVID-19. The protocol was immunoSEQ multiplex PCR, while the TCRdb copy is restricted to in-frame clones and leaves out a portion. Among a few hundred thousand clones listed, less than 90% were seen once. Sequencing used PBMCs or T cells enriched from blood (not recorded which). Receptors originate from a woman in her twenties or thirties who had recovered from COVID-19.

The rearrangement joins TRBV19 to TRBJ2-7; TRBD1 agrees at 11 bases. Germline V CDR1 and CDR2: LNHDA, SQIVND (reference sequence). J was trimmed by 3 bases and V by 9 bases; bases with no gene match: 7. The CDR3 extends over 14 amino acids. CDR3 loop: CASTPGTGGYEQYF. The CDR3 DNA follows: TGTGCCAGCACCCCGGGGACAGGGGGCTACGAGCAGTACTTC. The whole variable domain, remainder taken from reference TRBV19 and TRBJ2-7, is DGGITQSPKYLFRKEGQNVTLSCEQNLNHDAMYWYRQDPGQGLRLIYYSQIVNDFQKGDIAEGYSVSREKKESFPLTVTSAQKNPTAFYLCASTPGTGGYEQYFGPGTRLTVT.

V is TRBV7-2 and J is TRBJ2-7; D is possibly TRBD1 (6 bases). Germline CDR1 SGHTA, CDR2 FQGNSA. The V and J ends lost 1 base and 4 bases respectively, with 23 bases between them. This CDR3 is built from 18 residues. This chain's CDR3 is CASSLVSGGRDRGYEQYF. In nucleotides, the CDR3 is TGTGCCAGCAGCTTAGTTTCTGGGGGCCGGGACCGAGGTTACGAGCAGTACTTC.

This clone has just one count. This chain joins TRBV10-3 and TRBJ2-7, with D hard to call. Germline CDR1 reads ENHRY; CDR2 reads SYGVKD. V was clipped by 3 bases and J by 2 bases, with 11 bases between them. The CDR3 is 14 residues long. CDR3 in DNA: TGTGCCATCAGTGATCAGAAACGTCCCTACGAGCAGTACTTC. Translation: CAISDQKRPYEQYF.

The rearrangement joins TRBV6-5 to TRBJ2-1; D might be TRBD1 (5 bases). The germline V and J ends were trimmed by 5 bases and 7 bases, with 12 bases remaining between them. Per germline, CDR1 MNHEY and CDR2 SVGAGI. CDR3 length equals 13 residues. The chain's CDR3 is CASSLGVKNEQFF. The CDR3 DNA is TGTGCCAGCAGTCTAGGGGTAAAAAATGAGCAGTTCTTC.

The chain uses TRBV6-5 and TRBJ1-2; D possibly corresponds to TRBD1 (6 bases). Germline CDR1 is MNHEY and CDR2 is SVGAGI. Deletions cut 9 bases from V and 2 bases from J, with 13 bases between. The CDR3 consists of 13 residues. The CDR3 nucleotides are TGTGCCAGTGGGCCGGGGGGCAACTATGGCTACACCTTC. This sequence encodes CASGPGGNYGYTF.

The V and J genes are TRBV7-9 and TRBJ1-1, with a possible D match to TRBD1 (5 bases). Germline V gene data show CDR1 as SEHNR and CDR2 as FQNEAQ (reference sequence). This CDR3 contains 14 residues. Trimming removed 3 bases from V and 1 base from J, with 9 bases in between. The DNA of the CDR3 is TGTGCCAGCAGCTTGGACGGGGGGAACACTGAAGCTTTCTTT. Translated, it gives CASSLDGGNTEAFF.

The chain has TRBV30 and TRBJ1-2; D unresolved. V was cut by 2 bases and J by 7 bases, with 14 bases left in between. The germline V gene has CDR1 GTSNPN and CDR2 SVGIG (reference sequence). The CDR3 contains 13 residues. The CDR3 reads CAWSRTTRRGYTF. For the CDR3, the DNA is TGTGCCTGGAGTCGGACTACCCGACGTGGCTACACCTTC.

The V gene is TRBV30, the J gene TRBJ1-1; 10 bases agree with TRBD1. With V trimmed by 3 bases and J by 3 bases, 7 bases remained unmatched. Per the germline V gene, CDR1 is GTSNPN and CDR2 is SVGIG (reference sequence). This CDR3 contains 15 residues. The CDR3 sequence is CAWRAGTGDHTEAFF. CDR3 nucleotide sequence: TGTGCCTGGAGAGCCGGGACAGGGGATCACACTGAAGCTTTCTTT. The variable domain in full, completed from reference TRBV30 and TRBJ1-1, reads SQTIHQWPATLVQPVGSPLSLECTVEGTSNPNLYWYRQAAGRGLQLLFYSVGIGQISSEVPQNLSASRPQDRQFILSSKKLLLSDSGFYLCAWRAGTGDHTEAFFGQGTRLTVV.

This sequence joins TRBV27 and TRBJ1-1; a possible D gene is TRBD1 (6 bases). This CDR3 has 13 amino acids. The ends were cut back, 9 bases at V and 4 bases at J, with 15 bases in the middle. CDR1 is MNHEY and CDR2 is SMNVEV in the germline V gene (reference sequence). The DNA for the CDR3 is TGTGCCAGTATTGGGGGGGCTGGCACTGAAGCTTTCTTT. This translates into CASIGGAGTEAFF.

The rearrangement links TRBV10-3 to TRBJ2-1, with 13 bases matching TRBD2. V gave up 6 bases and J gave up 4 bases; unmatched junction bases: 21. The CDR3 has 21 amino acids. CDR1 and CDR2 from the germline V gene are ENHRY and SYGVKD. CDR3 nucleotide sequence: TGTGCCATCAGCGAGACTAGCGGGGGGCCAAACCAACGGGTCGGGTACAATGAGCAGTTCTTC. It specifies CAISETSGGPNQRVGYNEQFF.

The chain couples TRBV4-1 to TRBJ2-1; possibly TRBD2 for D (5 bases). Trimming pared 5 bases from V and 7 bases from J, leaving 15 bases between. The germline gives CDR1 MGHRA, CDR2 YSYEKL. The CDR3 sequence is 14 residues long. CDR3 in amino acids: CASSELKRGNEQFF. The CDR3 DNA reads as TGCGCCAGCAGCGAACTGAAACGGGGTAATGAGCAGTTCTTC.

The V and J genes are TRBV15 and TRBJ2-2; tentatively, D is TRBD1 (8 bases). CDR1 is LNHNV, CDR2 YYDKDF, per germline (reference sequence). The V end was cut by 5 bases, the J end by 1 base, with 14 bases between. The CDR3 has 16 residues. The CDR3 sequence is CATSLGGTGNTGELFF. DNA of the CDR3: TGTGCCACCAGCTTGGGGGGGACAGGGAACACCGGGGAGCTGTTTTTT.

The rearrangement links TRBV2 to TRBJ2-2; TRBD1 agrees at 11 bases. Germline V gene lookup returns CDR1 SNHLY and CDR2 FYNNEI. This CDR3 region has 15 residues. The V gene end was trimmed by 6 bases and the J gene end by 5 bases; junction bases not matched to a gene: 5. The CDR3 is CASRWTGGPTGELFF. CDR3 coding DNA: TGTGCCAGCAGATGGACAGGGGGCCCTACCGGGGAGCTGTTTTTT.

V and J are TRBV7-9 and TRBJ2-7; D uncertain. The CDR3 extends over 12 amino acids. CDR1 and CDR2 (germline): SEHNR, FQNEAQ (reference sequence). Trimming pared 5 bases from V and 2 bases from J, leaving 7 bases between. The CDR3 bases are TGTGCCAGCAGCCATGACACCTACGAGCAGTACTTC. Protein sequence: CASSHDTYEQYF.